This entry lists 15 T cell receptor beta chains sequenced from one sample in a study of early stage breast cancer tumors. Measured with immunoSEQ multiplex PCR; TCRdb has only the in-frame clones, and not every one. The data show about 21,000 clones, with around 76% seen just once and around a quarter held by the top ten. Sequencing used blood. Receptors originate from a person aged 55 to 69 with breast cancer.

This clone has just one count. The CDR3 bases are TGTGCCAGCAGCTCATTCCCGGGTATGCAGGGTGCGGGGTACGAGCAGTACTTC. Translation: CASSSFPGMQGAGYEQYF. V usage is TRBV7-9 and J usage is TRBJ2-7; the D gene is possibly TRBD2 (6 bases). Trimming pared 4 bases from V and 4 bases from J, leaving 26 bases between. This CDR3 spans 18 amino acids. The germline V gene encodes CDR1 SEHNR and CDR2 FQNEAQ (reference sequence).

The chain combines TRBV10-2 with TRBJ2-3, with 9 bases aligning to TRBD2. V gave up 5 bases and J gave up 2 bases; unmatched junction bases: 5. The germline V gene has CDR1 WSHSY and CDR2 SAAADI. The CDR3 loop spans 15 amino acids. Here the CDR3 reads CASSTLAGTTDTQYF. The CDR3 DNA sequence: TGCGCCAGCAGTACGCTAGCGGGGACCACAGATACGCAGTATTTT.

This sequence joins TRBV7-8 and TRBJ2-3; no reliable D call. V shed 1 base and J shed 4 bases, with 9 bases lying between them. The CDR3 runs 14 residues. Germline loops: CDR1 SGHVS, CDR2 FQNEAQ. The CDR3 DNA reads as TGTGCCAGCAGCTTAGAGGGCTGGGCAGATACGCAGTATTTT. It encodes CASSLEGWADTQYF.

This clone was recorded only once. The V gene is TRBV29-1, the J gene TRBJ2-5; D unclear. The CDR3 totals 11 residues. From germline, CDR1 is SQVTM and CDR2 ANQGSEA. CDR3 region: CSGSWGETQYF. DNA of the CDR3: TGCAGTGGGTCTTGGGGAGAGACCCAGTACTTC.

The chain combines TRBV18 with TRBJ1-5, with 7 nucleotides matching TRBD1. Germline CDR1 KGHSH, CDR2 LQKENI. The V segment lost 5 bases and the J segment 2 bases; nucleotides outside the gene matches: 3. The CDR3 length is 14 residues. The CDR3 sequence: CASSSTGGNQPQHF. The CDR3 DNA sequence: TGTGCCAGCTCATCAACAGGGGGCAATCAGCCCCAGCATTTT.

The rearrangement links TRBV2 to TRBJ2-7, with 8 bases lining up with TRBD2. This CDR3 comprises 14 residues. Germline assignment: CDR1 SNHLY and CDR2 FYNNEI. With V trimmed by 2 bases and J by 4 bases, 4 bases remained unmatched. CDR3 bases: TGTGCCAGCAGTGAACGGGGGGGGCCTTACGAGCAGTACTTC. Amino acids: CASSERGGPYEQYF. Filled out from reference TRBV2 and TRBJ2-7, the complete variable domain reads EPEVTQTPSHQVTQMGQEVILRCVPISNHLYFYWYRQILGQKVEFLVSFYNNEISEKSEIFDDQFSVERPDGSNFTLKIRSTKLEDSAMYFCASSERGGPYEQYFGPGTRLTVT.

The chain links TRBV5-5 to TRBJ2-5, with 15 nucleotides matching TRBD2. J was trimmed by 4 bases and V by 6 bases; bases with no gene match: 13. Per germline, CDR1 SGHKS and CDR2 YYEKEE (reference sequence). The CDR3 consists of 18 residues. The CDR3 sequence: CASTSGGLAGGGGETQYF. The CDR3 DNA sequence: TGTGCCAGCACCTCCGGCGGACTAGCGGGGGGGGGAGGAGAGACCCAGTACTTC.

CDR3 coding DNA: TGTGCCAGCAGCCAAGACGTAGCGGTCTACGAGCAGTACTTC. Translated, it gives CASSQDVAVYEQYF. This chain joins TRBV7-9 and TRBJ2-7; D perhaps matches TRBD2 (6 bases). The CDR3 loop spans 14 amino acids. Germline lookup yields CDR1 SEHNR and CDR2 FQNEAQ (reference sequence). V shed 5 bases and J shed 3 bases, with 14 bases lying between them.

The gene calls are TRBV30 and TRBJ1-1; maybe TRBD1 (6 bases). The CDR3 extends over 16 amino acids. Trimming pared 5 bases from V and 5 bases from J, leaving 24 bases between. Germline V CDR1 and CDR2: GTSNPN, SVGIG (reference sequence). The CDR3 loop reads CAWGSGALSSRTEAFF. The CDR3 DNA follows: TGTGCCTGGGGCTCAGGGGCACTTTCGAGTCGGACTGAAGCTTTCTTT.

This clone was recorded once. This CDR3 is CASMLPGPSSWQFF. Written as DNA, the CDR3 is TGTGCCAGCATGCTCCCGGGACCCTCATCGTGGCAGTTCTTC. The chain carries TRBV6-6 and TRBJ2-1, with D perhaps assigned TRBD1 or TRBD2 (5 bases each). The germline CDR1 and CDR2 sequences are MNHNY and SVGAGI (reference sequence). This CDR3 has 14 amino acids. V was trimmed by 7 bases and J by 12 bases, leaving 22 bases between them.

There are a few counts of this clone. The chain carries TRBV6-1 and TRBJ2-2; D gene ambiguous. This CDR3 has 16 amino acids. Germline loops: CDR1 MNHNS, CDR2 SASEGT. The germline V and J ends were trimmed by 4 bases and 6 bases, with 18 bases remaining between them. The CDR3 here is CASSGSGSSSPGELFF. DNA for the CDR3: TGTGCCAGCAGTGGATCCGGGTCCTCCTCCCCCGGGGAGCTGTTTTTT.

The chain combines TRBV5-4 with TRBJ1-1; 11 nucleotides match TRBD1. This CDR3 is 16 amino acids long. Trimming at V came to 2 bases and at J to 4 bases, leaving 7 bases not matched to a gene. In germline, CDR1 is SGHNT, CDR2 YYREEE (reference sequence). The CDR3 coding sequence is TGTGCCAGCAGCTTCCCGAGCGGACAGGGGGCCACTGAAGCTTTCTTT. Residues: CASSFPSGQGATEAFF.

This chain uses TRBV18 with TRBJ1-2; TRBD1 agrees at 7 bases. With V trimmed by 0 bases and J by 6 bases, 10 bases remained unmatched. CDR1 and CDR2 (germline): KGHSH, LQKENI. The CDR3 spans 16 residues. CDR3: CASSPPVLRGQDGYTF. CDR3 nucleotide sequence: TGTGCCAGCTCACCACCGGTGTTAAGGGGGCAGGATGGCTACACCTTC.

The gene calls are TRBV5-1 and TRBJ1-2; 7 nucleotides match TRBD1. Germline lookup yields CDR1 SGHRS and CDR2 YFSETQ. The CDR3 spans 13 residues. The V gene end was trimmed by 2 bases and the J gene end by 8 bases; junction bases not matched to a gene: 6. CDR3 DNA: TGCGCCAGCAGCTTTGCCCCAGGGGGAGGCTACACCTTC. It specifies CASSFAPGGGYTF.

There are a few counts of this clone. The V gene is TRBV5-4, the J gene TRBJ2-7, with D possibly being TRBD2 (5 bases). The CDR3 runs to 13 residues. V lost 3 bases to trimming and J lost 2 bases, with 9 bases between them. Germline loops: CDR1 SGHNT, CDR2 YYREEE (reference sequence). DNA of the CDR3: TGTGCCAGCAGCTCCAGCGGAACCTACGAGCAGTACTTC. Its protein is CASSSSGTYEQYF. Based on the CDR3 plus reference TRBV5-4 and TRBJ2-7, the full variable domain is ETGVTQSPTHLIKTRGQQVTLRCSSQSGHNTVSWYQQALGQGPQFIFQYYREEENGRGNFPPRFSGLQFPNYSSELNVNALELDDSALYLCASSSSGTYEQYFGPGTRLTVT.